The 16 T cell receptor beta chains reported below all come from one sample, sequenced in a study of blood T cell repertoires in COVID-19. Some clones are missing from TCRdb's copy, which holds only in-frame ones; the method was immunoSEQ multiplex PCR. The sample contains nearly 350,000 clones, about 90% of which appear only once. Sequences were obtained from peripheral blood. These receptors all come from a woman under 30 who had recovered from COVID-19.

This clone came up a few times. Other DNA sequences within the sample encode an identical CDR3. The rearrangement links TRBV7-2 to TRBJ2-1; TRBD2 matches at 12 bases. Germline V gene lookup returns CDR1 SGHTA and CDR2 FQGNSA. This CDR3 is built from 15 residues. V gave up 1 base and J gave up 7 bases; unmatched junction bases: 2. CDR3 region: CASSLGLAGGNEQFF. The CDR3 DNA sequence: TGTGCCAGCAGCTTAGGGCTAGCGGGAGGGAATGAGCAGTTCTTC.

The rearrangement uses TRBV5-1 and TRBJ2-3; 11 bases match TRBD2. The CDR3 spans 15 residues. Looked up from germline, CDR1 is SGHRS and CDR2 is YFSETQ. V was pared by 4 bases and J by 0 bases, with 1 base of the junction left unmatched. CDR3 residues: CASSRTSGSTDTQYF. CDR3 sequence (DNA): TGCGCCAGCAGCCGGACTAGCGGGAGCACAGATACGCAGTATTTT.

J is TRBJ1-1 and V is TRBV7-8, with 10 nucleotides matching TRBD1. V was clipped by 5 bases and J by 11 bases; unmatched bases: 8. Germline assignment: CDR1 SGHVS and CDR2 FQNEAQ. This CDR3 is built from 13 residues. CDR3 protein: CASSTRQGALAFF. CDR3 nucleotides: TGTGCCAGCAGCACGCGACAGGGGGCACTGGCTTTCTTT. The variable domain in full, completed from reference TRBV7-8 and TRBJ1-1, reads GAGVSQSPRYKVAKRGQDVALRCDPISGHVSLFWYQQALGQGPEFLTYFQNEAQLDKSGLPSDRFFAERPEGSVSTLKIQRTQQEDSAVYLCASSTRQGALAFFGQGTRLTVV.

This clone was recorded once. V usage is TRBV6-1 and J usage is TRBJ1-2; D is possibly TRBD1 (5 bases). Germline lookup yields CDR1 MNHNS and CDR2 SASEGT. The CDR3 has 13 residues. Trimming cost V 2 bases and J 2 bases, with 6 bases left between them. The CDR3 sequence is CASSEHRNYGYTF. The CDR3 DNA reads TGTGCCAGCAGTGAACACAGGAACTATGGCTACACCTTC.

This clone was seen just once. CDR3 sequence: CASTQGLPGELFF. Written as DNA, the CDR3 is TGTGCCAGTACCCAGGGACTCCCCGGGGAGCTGTTTTTT. The chain uses TRBV19 and TRBJ2-2; possible D gene TRBD2, 6 bases. The CDR3 totals 13 residues. Germline V gene data show CDR1 as LNHDA and CDR2 as SQIVND (reference sequence). V was cut by 7 bases and J by 6 bases, with 12 bases left in between.

The rearrangement joins TRBV27 to TRBJ2-5; possibly TRBD1 for D (6 bases). The CDR3 runs 13 residues. V was trimmed by 4 bases and J by 5 bases, leaving 11 bases between them. CDR1 and CDR2 (germline): MNHEY, SMNVEV (reference sequence). CDR3 sequence: CASSSERGETQYF. The CDR3 DNA follows: TGTGCCAGCAGTTCAGAGAGGGGGGAGACCCAGTACTTC.

The chain is built from TRBV27 and TRBJ2-5; TRBD1 is a possible D gene (5 bases). CDR3 length equals 14 residues. With 2 bases removed from V and 6 bases from J, the gap between germline ends came to 13 bases. Looked up from germline, CDR1 is MNHEY and CDR2 is SMNVEV (reference sequence). CDR3 residues: CASSLGQGGQTQYF. The DNA of the CDR3 is TGTGCCAGCAGTTTAGGGCAGGGTGGGCAGACCCAGTACTTC.

The V gene is TRBV10-3, the J gene TRBJ1-4; no clear D gene. The CDR3 has 15 amino acids. V dropped 0 bases and J dropped 3 bases, with 8 bases sitting between them. Germline V gene data show CDR1 as ENHRY and CDR2 as SYGVKD. The CDR3 spells CAISESTRPNEKLFF. In DNA form, the CDR3 reads TGTGCCATCAGTGAGTCGACCAGGCCTAATGAAAAACTGTTTTTT.

The chain links TRBV27 to TRBJ1-6, with 7 bases fitting TRBD1. The CDR3 length is 15 residues. CDR1 is MNHEY, CDR2 SMNVEV, per germline (reference sequence). With 6 bases clipped from V and 7 bases from J, the junction kept 9 bases outside the gene matches. The CDR3 region is CASSRGTAGNSPLHF. DNA of the CDR3: TGTGCCAGCAGCCGAGGGACAGCCGGAAATTCACCCCTCCACTTT.

This sequence joins TRBV5-1 and TRBJ2-2; no clear D. This CDR3 contains 13 residues. Between the trimmed V and J ends, which lost 4 bases and 7 bases, there was a span of 11 bases. The germline V gene encodes CDR1 SGHRS and CDR2 YFSETQ. CDR3 residues: CASSVWADGELFF. CDR3 bases: TGCGCCAGCAGCGTCTGGGCAGACGGGGAGCTGTTTTTT. The whole variable domain, filled in from reference TRBV5-1 and TRBJ2-2, reads KAGVTQTPRYLIKTRGQQVTLSCSPISGHRSVSWYQQTPGQGLQFLFEYFSETQRNKGNFPGRFSGRQFSNSRSEMNVSTLELGDSALYLCASSVWADGELFFGEGSRLTVL.

This clone was picked up one time. The chain joins TRBV3-1 (or the pseudogene TRBV3-2) to TRBJ2-4; 7 bases match TRBD1. The trim removed 4 bases at V and 5 bases at J, leaving 11 bases unmatched. CDR1 LGHDT and CDR2 YNNKEL come from the germline V gene (reference sequence). The length of the CDR3 is 16 residues. The CDR3 here is CASSRPSRDSQNIQYF. The CDR3 DNA is TGTGCCAGCAGCCGTCCCTCAAGGGACAGCCAAAACATTCAGTACTTC.

Comment on this clone: In the same sample, other DNA sequences code for this CDR3. V usage is TRBV5-1 and J usage is TRBJ1-1; weak D call: TRBD1 (5 bases). The CDR3 is 15 amino acids. The ends were cut back, 0 bases at V and 0 bases at J, with 9 bases in the middle. From germline, CDR1 is SGHRS and CDR2 YFSETQ. The CDR3 nucleotides are TGCGCCAGCAGCTTGGGTGGGGGGTTGAACACTGAAGCTTTCTTT. This gives the protein CASSLGGGLNTEAFF.

V is TRBV25-1 and J is TRBJ1-2; the match to TRBD1 covers 7 bases. Germline V lookup: CDR1 MGHDK, CDR2 SYGVNS. Trimming removed 6 bases from V and 4 bases from J; junction bases left unmatched: 8. This CDR3 region has 14 residues. The CDR3 loop is CASSRQGGFYGYTF. The CDR3 bases are TGTGCCAGCAGCCGGCAAGGGGGCTTCTATGGCTACACCTTC.

This clone appeared once. The J gene is TRBJ2-5, the V gene TRBV14; maybe TRBD1 (5 bases). This CDR3 spans 12 amino acids. The germline V and J ends were trimmed by 2 bases and 7 bases, with 8 bases remaining between them. CDR1 and CDR2 from the germline V gene are SGHDN and FVKESK. Here the CDR3 DNA reads TGTGCCAGCAGCCAAAGGGGCACGACCCAGTACTTC. It specifies CASSQRGTTQYF. Drawing the rest from reference TRBV14 and TRBJ2-5, the complete variable domain is EAGVTQFPSHSVIEKGQTVTLRCDPISGHDNLYWYRRVMGKEIKFLLHFVKESKQDESGMPNNRFLAERTGGTYSTLKVQPAELEDSGVYFCASSQRGTTQYFGPGTRLLVL.

V usage is TRBV5-6 and J usage is TRBJ2-7; 7 positions agree with TRBD1. CDR1 SGHDT and CDR2 YYEEEE come from the germline V gene. The CDR3 is 15 amino acids. J gave up 7 bases and V 5 bases, and 15 bases lay outside the gene matches. CDR3 protein: CASSSRGTALHEQYV. The CDR3 DNA reads as TGTGCCAGCAGTTCCCGTGGGACAGCCCTGCATGAGCAGTACGTC.

The rearrangement links TRBV27 to TRBJ1-4; a weak D match, TRBD1 (6 bases). Deletions cut 3 bases from V and 8 bases from J, with 16 bases between. Germline assignment: CDR1 MNHEY and CDR2 SMNVEV (reference sequence). The CDR3 extends over 15 amino acids. Here the CDR3 reads CASSFGGATWEKLFF. The CDR3 nucleotides are TGTGCCAGCAGTTTTGGGGGGGCGACCTGGGAAAAACTGTTTTTT.